Listed below are T cell receptor beta chains from one sample, sequenced in a study of blood T cell repertoires in COVID-19. Produced via immunoSEQ multiplex PCR; TCRdb's table is partial and in-frame only. The profile covers approximately 200,000 clones, with around 80% appearing a single time and around 12% taken by the ten largest. The sequenced sample consisted of peripheral blood. The source is a woman in her forties or fifties with acute or convalescent COVID-19. CDR3s include the opening cysteine and the closing phenylalanine or tryptophan. D genes are given only for firm matches. The size entry is marked missing in some rows and otherwise reads once, few, many or a size class.

TRBJ1-6 . TRBV20-1 few CSASFETGPSPLHF TGCAGTGCTAGTTTTGAGACAGGCCCTTCACCCCTCCACTTT
TRBJ1-2 TRBD1 TRBV28 many CASSLTGVNYGYTF TGTGCCAGCAGTTTAACAGGGGTTAACTATGGCTACACCTTC
TRBJ2-2 . TRBV5-1 . CASSPQGNRNTGELFF TGCGCCAGCAGCCCGCAGGGCAACAGAAACACCGGGGAGCTGTTTTTT
TRBJ1-2 . TRBV14 few CASSQVRAGLFYGYTF TGTGCCAGCAGCCAAGTGCGTGCAGGGCTGTTCTATGGCTACACCTTC
TRBJ2-3 . TRBV15 . CATSVGGAASTDTQYF TGTGCCACCAGCGTGGGGGGGGCCGCTAGCACAGATACGCAGTATTTT
TRBJ1-2 . TRBV6-5 few CASSYSANYGYTF TGTGCCAGCAGTTACTCCGCGAACTATGGCTACACCTTC
TRBJ2-1 TRBD1 TRBV7-2 once CASSSPGQGIGYEQFF TGTGCCAGCAGCTCCCCGGGACAGGGAATAGGCTATGAGCAGTTCTTC
TRBJ2-7 TRBD1 TRBV18 . CASSPDRAAGEQYF TGTGCCAGCTCACCGGACAGGGCGGCCGGCGAGCAGTACTTC
TRBJ2-1 TRBD2 TRBV5-1 . CASSLGLAGSYNEQFF TGCGCCAGCAGCTTGGGGCTAGCGGGGTCCTACAATGAGCAGTTCTTC
TRBJ1-1 TRBD1 TRBV10-2 . CASRGQGMNTEAFF TGCGCCAGCAGAGGACAGGGGATGAACACTGAAGCTTTCTTT
TRBJ2-4 TRBD1 TRBV13 . CASSLTGWAKNIQYF TGTGCCAGCAGCTTGACAGGGTGGGCCAAAAACATTCAGTACTTC
TRBJ2-2 TRBD1 TRBV28 once CASRSTGWTGELFF TGTGCCAGCAGGTCGACAGGGTGGACCGGGGAGCTGTTTTTT
TRBJ2-3 TRBD1 TRBV3-1/TRBV3-2 . CASSLQGVFTDTQYF TGTGCCAGCAGTCTACAGGGGGTTTTCACAGATACGCAGTATTTT
TRBJ2-1 . TRBV4-1 many CASSPYPYNEQFF TGCGCCAGCAGCCCCTATCCCTACAATGAGCAGTTCTTC
TRBJ2-3 TRBD2 TRBV7-2 . CASSRTSGADTQYF TGTGCCAGCAGCCGGACTAGCGGGGCAGATACGCAGTATTTT
TRBJ1-2 TRBD1 TRBV2 . CASSERQGDGYTF TGTGCCAGCAGTGAGAGACAGGGTGATGGCTACACCTTC
TRBJ2-1 . TRBV27 . CASSFWAGGRNEQFF TGTGCCAGCAGTTTTTGGGCAGGGGGGAGGAATGAGCAGTTCTTC
TRBJ1-5 TRBD1 TRBV6-5 . CASSYDRGNQPQHF TGTGCCAGCAGTTATGACAGGGGCAATCAGCCCCAGCATTTT
TRBJ1-3 TRBD1 TRBV30 . CAWSGDRLSGNTIYF TGTGCCTGGAGTGGGGACAGGCTCTCTGGAAACACCATATATTTT
TRBJ1-3 . TRBV28 . CASGDHREPSGNTIYF TGTGCCAGCGGGGATCACAGGGAGCCCTCTGGAAACACCATATATTTT
TRBJ2-5 TRBD2 TRBV7-2 . CASSLNPREGLETQYF TGTGCCAGCAGCTTAAACCCCCGGGAGGGCCTCGAGACCCAGTACTTC
TRBJ2-7 . TRBV28 . CASSLTGGSYEQYF TGTGCCAGCAGTTTGACCGGGGGATCCTACGAGCAGTACTTC
TRBJ1-6 . TRBV5-1 . CASSLAGGSSYNSPLHF TGCGCCAGCAGCTTGGCCGGAGGGAGCTCCTATAATTCACCCCTCCACTTT
TRBJ2-3 . TRBV5-1 . CASSPGSNTDTQYF TGCGCCAGCAGCCCGGGATCCAACACAGATACGCAGTATTTT
TRBJ2-1 TRBD1 TRBV7-6 . CASSLGGRDNEQFF TGTGCCAGCAGCCTAGGGGGCAGAGACAATGAGCAGTTCTTC
TRBJ1-2 . TRBV30 . CAWSLPEAERIGYTF TGTGCCTGGAGTCTTCCAGAGGCGGAAAGGATTGGCTACACCTTC
TRBJ2-1 . TRBV27 . CASTSPGHSSYNEQFF TGTGCCAGCACCTCCCCGGGACACAGCTCCTACAATGAGCAGTTCTTC
TRBJ1-1 . TRBV12-3/TRBV12-4 . CASSWTGNTEAFF TGTGCCAGCAGTTGGACGGGAAACACTGAAGCTTTCTTT
TRBJ1-4 . TRBV7-2 . CASSGGGQTTNEKLFF TGTGCCAGCAGCGGGGGCGGGCAGACAACTAATGAAAAACTGTTTTTT
TRBJ2-1 . TRBV11-2 few CASSLRRTPYNEQFF TGTGCCAGCAGCTTAAGGAGGACCCCATACAATGAGCAGTTCTTC
TRBJ2-7 . TRBV6-5 . CASSPARRGEQYF TGTGCCAGCAGTCCTGCCCGGAGAGGGGAGCAGTACTTC
TRBJ2-3 TRBD1 TRBV5-5 . CASSLPLTGSGTDTQYF TGTGCCAGCAGCTTGCCCCTGACAGGGAGCGGCACAGATACGCAGTATTTT
TRBJ2-7 TRBD1 TRBV18 . CASSGQGARNEQYF TGTGCCAGCTCAGGACAGGGGGCGAGGAACGAGCAGTACTTC
TRBJ1-1 TRBD1 TRBV19 . CASSPTGANTEAFF TGTGCCAGTAGTCCCACAGGGGCGAACACTGAAGCTTTCTTT
TRBJ2-7 . TRBV5-4 . CASASTYEQYF TGTGCTAGCGCCTCTACCTACGAGCAGTACTTC
TRBJ1-1 TRBD1 TRBV5-6 . CASSLRGQGASTEAFF TGTGCCAGCAGCTTGCGGGGACAGGGGGCGTCGACTGAAGCTTTCTTT
TRBJ2-7 TRBD1 TRBV6-5 . CASKMGQGETYEQYF TGTGCCAGCAAAATGGGACAGGGCGAGACCTACGAGCAGTACTTC
TRBJ1-6 TRBD1 TRBV2 . CASSGGQGRNSPLHF TGTGCCAGCAGCGGGGGACAGGGGCGAAATTCACCCCTCCACTTT
TRBJ2-5 . TRBV6-5 . CASSYRGETQYF TGTGCCAGCAGTTACAGGGGAGAGACCCAGTACTTC
TRBJ1-4 . TRBV11-3 . CVPGTTNEKLFF TGTGTTCCAGGGACAACTAATGAAAAACTGTTTTTT
TRBJ2-3 TRBD2 TRBV13 . CASSLGTIGRGTQYF TGTGCCAGCAGCTTAGGGACTATCGGGAGGGGTACGCAGTATTTT
TRBJ1-2 . TRBV28 few CASSPDRNYGYTF TGTGCCAGCAGTCCCGACAGAAACTATGGCTACACCTTC
TRBJ1-2 TRBD1 TRBV7-2 large CASSFSTGDNYGYTF TGTGCCAGCAGCTTCTCGACAGGGGATAACTATGGCTACACCTTC
TRBJ2-1 TRBD2 TRBV27 . CASSSTPGLVNSGEQFF TGTGCCAGCAGTTCGACCCCGGGACTAGTCAACTCAGGGGAGCAGTTCTTC
TRBJ1-2 . TRBV28 once CASSLNYGYTF TGTGCCAGCAGTCTTAACTATGGCTACACCTTC
TRBJ2-7 . TRBV28 . CASSFSLELLSYEQYF TGTGCCAGCAGTTTCTCCCTCGAGCTACTTTCTTACGAGCAGTACTTC
TRBJ1-5 . TRBV28 . CASKEAAWMAQHF TGTGCCAGCAAAGAGGCGGCCTGGATGGCCCAGCATTTT
TRBJ1-2 . TRBV28 . CASSLLSAENYGYTF TGTGCCAGCAGTTTACTCTCAGCGGAAAACTATGGCTACACCTTC
TRBJ2-6 TRBD1 TRBV5-4 . CASSPSGTAYPGANVLTF TGTGCCAGCAGCCCCTCCGGGACAGCCTATCCTGGGGCCAACGTCCTGACTTTC
TRBJ1-1 TRBD1 TRBV28 once CASSFLAGGGTEAFF TGTGCCAGCAGTTTCCTCGCAGGGGGTGGCACTGAAGCTTTCTTT
TRBJ2-2 TRBD2 TRBV24-1 many CATSDLSGVLTGELFF TGTGCCACCAGTGATTTGAGCGGGGTTTTAACCGGGGAGCTGTTTTTT
TRBJ1-1 TRBD1 TRBV5-1 few CASSLGTGMNTEAFF TGCGCCAGCAGCTTGGGGACAGGGATGAACACTGAAGCTTTCTTT
TRBJ2-2 . TRBV19 . CASRSGGSVGELFF TGTGCCAGTAGATCTGGGGGGTCCGTCGGGGAGCTGTTTTTT
TRBJ1-5 TRBD1 TRBV18 . CASSRFRDRGASNQPQHF TGTGCCAGCTCACGCTTCCGGGACAGGGGAGCTAGCAATCAGCCCCAGCATTTT
TRBJ2-1 TRBD2 TRBV6-6 few CASSYSAGVDEQFF TGTGCCAGCAGTTACTCAGCGGGAGTCGATGAGCAGTTCTTC